This T cell receptor beta chain emerged from a study of T cell responses to AZD1222 COVID-19 vaccine. Points from the study as a whole: Sampling captured repertoires only after the peak T cell response. Females made up more of the donors, who were largely white British, and clonal diversity may have come out too low.

Note on this clone: Its matching antigen is unknown.

TCRdb's copy holds only in-frame clones and misses some; the assay was immunoSEQ multiplex PCR. The data show 150,000 to 200,000 clones, roughly 94% seen once. This CDR3 contains 15 residues. CDR1 and CDR2 (germline): SNHLY, FYNNEI. The V segment lost 3 bases and the J segment 6 bases; nucleotides outside the gene matches: 10. V usage is TRBV2 and J usage is TRBJ2-7, with 8 bases matching TRBD2. The input for sequencing was peripheral blood, taken on day 0 of MenACWY control vaccination. The TCR originated in an adult in good health. CDR3 sequence reads: CASSERAGGPSEQYF. The CDR3 bases are TGTGCCAGCAGTGAGAGGGCGGGAGGCCCTAGCGAGCAGTACTTC.